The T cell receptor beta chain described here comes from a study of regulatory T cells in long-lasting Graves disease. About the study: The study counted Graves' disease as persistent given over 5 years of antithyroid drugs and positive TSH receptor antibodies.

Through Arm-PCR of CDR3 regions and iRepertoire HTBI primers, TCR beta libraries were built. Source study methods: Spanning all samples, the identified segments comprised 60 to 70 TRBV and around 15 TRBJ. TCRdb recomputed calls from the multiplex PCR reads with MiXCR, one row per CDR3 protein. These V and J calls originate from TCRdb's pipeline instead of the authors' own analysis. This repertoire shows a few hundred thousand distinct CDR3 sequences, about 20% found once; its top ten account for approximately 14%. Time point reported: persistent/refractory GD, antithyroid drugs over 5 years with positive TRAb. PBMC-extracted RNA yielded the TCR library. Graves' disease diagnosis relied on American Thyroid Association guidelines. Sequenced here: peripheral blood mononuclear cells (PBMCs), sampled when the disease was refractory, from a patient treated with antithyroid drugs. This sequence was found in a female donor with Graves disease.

The CDR3 spells CASSTGQGFVYGYTF. CDR3 bases: TGTGCCAGCAGTACGGGACAGGGATTTGTCTATGGCTACACCTTC. The J gene is TRBJ1-2, the V gene TRBV6-1, with 9 bases matching TRBD1. The CDR3 has 15 residues. J lost 4 bases, V lost 5 bases, and 8 bases had no gene match. The germline V gene has CDR1 MNHNS and CDR2 SASEGT.